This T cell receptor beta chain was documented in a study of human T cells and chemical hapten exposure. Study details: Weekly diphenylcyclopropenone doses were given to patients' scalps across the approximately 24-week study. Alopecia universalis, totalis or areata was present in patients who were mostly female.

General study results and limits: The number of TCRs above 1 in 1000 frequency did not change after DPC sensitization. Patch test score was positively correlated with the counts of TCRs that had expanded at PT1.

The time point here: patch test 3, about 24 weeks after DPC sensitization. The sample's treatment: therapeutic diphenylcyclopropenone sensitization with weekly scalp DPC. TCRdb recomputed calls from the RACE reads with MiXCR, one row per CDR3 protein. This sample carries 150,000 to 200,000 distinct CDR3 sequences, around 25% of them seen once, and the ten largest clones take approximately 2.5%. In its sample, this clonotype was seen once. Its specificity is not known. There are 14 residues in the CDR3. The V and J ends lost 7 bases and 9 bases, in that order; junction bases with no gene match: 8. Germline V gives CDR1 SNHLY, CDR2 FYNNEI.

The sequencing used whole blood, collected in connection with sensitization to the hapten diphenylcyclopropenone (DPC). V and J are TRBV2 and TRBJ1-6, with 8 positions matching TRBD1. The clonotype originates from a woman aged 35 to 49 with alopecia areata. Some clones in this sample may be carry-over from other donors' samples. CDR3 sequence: CASKPGQAISPLHF. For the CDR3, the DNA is TGTGCCAGCAAACCGGGACAGGCGATTTCACCCCTCCACTTT.